One T cell receptor beta chain is described in this entry. This record belongs to a study of CD8 T cells in Susac syndrome. Sequencing of TCR beta drew on CD8+ and CD4+ T cells from blood. The authors negatively isolated CD8+ and CD4+ T cells and FACS-enriched TEMRA cells. V lost 1 base, J lost 1 base, and 6 bases stayed unmatched. The CDR3 contains 16 residues. Germline V gene data show CDR1 as SGHRS and CDR2 as YFSETQ. Random-hexamer reverse transcription was applied to 0.5 to 1 ug RNA. The amplification used immunoSEQ multiplex PCR on TCR beta CDR3; it spanned 54 Vbeta and 13 Jbeta. TCRdb passed the immunoSEQ multiplex PCR reads through MiXCR, listing each CDR3 protein once. The sample includes around 280,000 distinct CDR3 sequences, around 90% of them seen just once.

The specimen was CD4+ T cells from PBMCs. The genes are TRBV5-1 and TRBJ2-3; TRBD2 agrees at 7 bases. The source is a human donor with multiple sclerosis. CDR3 in amino acids: CASSLLREYGTDTQYF. CDR3 bases: TGCGCCAGCAGCTTGTTGCGGGAGTACGGCACAGATACGCAGTATTTT.